Listed below are T cell receptor beta chains from one sample, sequenced in a study of CD8 T cells in ankylosing spondylitis. MiXCR, run by TCRdb on the 5' RACE reads, gives a single entry per CDR3 protein. The sample has 350,000 or so distinct CDR3 sequences, more than 9% seen once. Sample: blood, either unsorted or a sorted T cell fraction (not recorded which). These receptors originate from a female donor with ankylosing spondylitis or in good health (not recorded which). Each CDR3 is given with its conserved first and last residue. The D gene is left open where the match is weak. Size is omitted from some rows. Given values are once, few, many or a class for expanded clones.

clone_size,j_call,d_call,v_call,cdr3_nt,cdr3_aa
many,TRBJ1-1,.,TRBV20-1,TGCAGTGCTAGAGCGGACACCTTGAGGGCTTTCTTT,CSARADTLRAFF
few,TRBJ2-3,TRBD2,TRBV7-3,TGTGCCAGCAGCTGGGCGGGGGGGCTAAACACAGATACGCAGTATTTT,CASSWAGGLNTDTQYF
.,TRBJ2-1,.,TRBV5-6,TGTGCCAGCAGCTCCGAATACAATGAGCAGTTCTTC,CASSSEYNEQFF
.,TRBJ2-1,TRBD2,TRBV4-2,TGTGCCAGCAGCCAAGATAGGCTAGCGGGAGAGGAGTTCTTC,CASSQDRLAGEEFF
many,TRBJ1-5,.,TRBV20-1,TGCAGTGCTAGAAGCCCGCTTAGCAATCAGCCCCAGCATTTT,CSARSPLSNQPQHF
many,TRBJ2-7,.,TRBV24-1,TGTGCCACCAGTGATTTCGTCAGAAACGAGCAGTACTTC,CATSDFVRNEQYF
many,TRBJ1-1,.,TRBV20-1,TGCAGTGCTAGAGGGGTCCATCCTGAAGCTTTCTTT,CSARGVHPEAFF
many,TRBJ2-1,.,TRBV20-1,TGCAGTGCTCGGGACAGCGGGTATAATGAGCAGTTCTTC,CSARDSGYNEQFF
many,TRBJ1-3,TRBD1,TRBV7-2,TGTGCCAGCAGCTTCGGGACAGCCAGAAACACCATATATTTT,CASSFGTARNTIYF
many,TRBJ2-5,.,TRBV5-1,TGCGCCAGCAGCTTGGCCGCGGCAGGCTACCAAGAGACCCAGTACTTC,CASSLAAAGYQETQYF
.,TRBJ2-7,TRBD1,TRBV28,TGTGCCAGCAGTATATGGGCCCTGACAGGGGAGCGCTCCTACGAGCAGTACTTC,CASSIWALTGERSYEQYF
many,TRBJ2-5,TRBD2,TRBV20-1,TGCAGTGCCCCCCCTGTTCCGGGGGGGTACCAAGAGACCCAGTACTTC,CSAPPVPGGYQETQYF
many,TRBJ1-6,TRBD1,TRBV10-2,TGCGCCAGCAGGGACAGGGGGCCCAATAATTCACCCCTCCACTTT,CASRDRGPNNSPLHF
many,TRBJ2-7,.,TRBV29-1,TGCAGCGTTGAAGGTGAAACTACCTACGAGCAGTACTTC,CSVEGETTYEQYF
.,TRBJ2-7,.,TRBV24-1,TGTGCCACCAGTCAAACCGGGGTAGAGCAGTACTTC,CATSQTGVEQYF
many,TRBJ1-4,.,TRBV12-3/TRBV12-4,TGTGCCAGCAGCCACTCGTTGGGACGGGAAGAAAAACTGTTTTTT,CASSHSLGREEKLFF